The entry below gives a single T cell receptor (beta chain) sequence along with its context. As yet, its antigen is unknown. This sample was taken from a study of beta chain features in type 1 diabetes. General study results and limits: Sequencing from cDNA could over-represent high-TCR-expressing cells. Junctions at VDJ sites from type 1 diabetes patients had fewer insertions and more deletions. TCRB rearrangement may or may not be influenced by HLA type; here this remained unresolved.

The entirety of the isolated RNA underwent reverse transcription, so expressed TCRB transcripts were sequenced. Clones were sequenced by immunoSEQ multiplex PCR, and TCRdb holds only the in-frame ones, with some missing. This sample has 25,000 or so clones, with almost 70% found just once. V lost 10 bases and J 2 bases, leaving 14 bases between the germline ends. CDR1 and CDR2 from the germline V gene are ENHRY and SYGVKD. The CDR3 runs to 13 residues. This clonotype was obtained from a woman between 40 and 55 years old in good health. Sequenced input: Tregs from blood. This rearrangement joins TRBV10-3 to TRBJ2-5; D perhaps matches TRBD1 (6 bases). The chain's CDR3 is CATTRDIQETQYF. In nucleotides, the CDR3 is TGTGCCACTACCCGGGACATTCAAGAGACCCAGTACTTC.